Each of the 14 T cell receptor beta chains below was sequenced from the same sample in a study of shared clonotypes between healthy human individuals. Method: immunoSEQ multiplex PCR; TCRdb's copy keeps in-frame clones and lacks some. The table has roughly 490,000 clones, less than 80% seen once; the top ten hold over 10%. Sequencing was done on a sample of PBMCs. Receptors originate from a woman aged 40 to 49 in good health. Some clones in this sample may be carry-over from other donors' samples.

This chain connects TRBV19 to TRBJ2-1; no firm D call. The CDR3 sequence is 15 residues long. The V and J ends lost 3 bases and 5 bases respectively, with 14 bases between them. Per germline, CDR1 LNHDA and CDR2 SQIVND (reference sequence). CDR3 DNA sequence: TGTGCCAGTAGTATCTCCTTCTCTCGGGACAATGAGCAGTTCTTC. It is translated as CASSISFSRDNEQFF.

The V gene is TRBV7-9, the J gene TRBJ1-3; no clear D gene. Per the germline V gene, CDR1 is SEHNR and CDR2 is FQNEAQ (reference sequence). The CDR3 is 13 residues long. V gave up 2 bases and J gave up 3 bases, with 5 bases separating them. CDR3 amino acids: CASSLSFGNTIYF. The CDR3 nucleotides are TGTGCCAGCAGCTTATCCTTTGGAAACACCATATATTTT.

This clone was observed a handful of times. This CDR3 reads CASSLLSAKNIQYF. The CDR3, as DNA: TGTGCCAGCAGCTTACTCTCAGCCAAAAACATTCAGTACTTC. The chain combines TRBV11-2 with TRBJ2-4; D not certain. Germline V gives CDR1 SGHAT, CDR2 FQNNGV. CDR3 length: 14 residues. Trimming removed 2 bases from V and 0 bases from J, with 5 bases in between.

The rearrangement links TRBV7-8 to TRBJ2-7; D could derive from TRBD1 or TRBD2 (6 bases each). The CDR3 spans 14 residues. Germline V CDR1 and CDR2: SGHVS, FQNEAQ. V lost 5 bases, J lost 5 bases, and 16 bases lay in between. The CDR3 reads CASSRGHQSNEQYF. The CDR3 nucleotides read TGTGCCAGCAGCCGGGGGCATCAGAGCAACGAGCAGTACTTC.

CDR3 sequence: CATHPSANTGELFF. The DNA for the CDR3 is TGTGCCACCCACCCTAGTGCTAACACCGGGGAGCTGTTTTTT. V and J are TRBV27 and TRBJ2-2; no definite D call. The CDR3 length is 14 residues. V was pared by 10 bases and J by 2 bases, with 14 bases between. Germline assignment: CDR1 MNHEY and CDR2 SMNVEV (reference sequence).

The chain couples TRBV27 to TRBJ2-2; 7 nucleotides agree with TRBD2. Looked up from germline, CDR1 is MNHEY and CDR2 is SMNVEV (reference sequence). V shed 2 bases and J 6 bases; nucleotides not matched to a gene: 3. The CDR3 length is 14 residues. The CDR3 spells CASSLTSEAGELFF. CDR3 DNA: TGTGCCAGCAGTTTAACTAGCGAGGCCGGGGAGCTGTTTTTT.

The chain joins TRBV6-4 to TRBJ2-3; 12 bases line up with TRBD2. The germline CDR1 and CDR2 sequences are MRHNA and SNTAGT. Trimming took 6 bases from V and 4 from J; bases not matched to a gene: 2. The CDR3 has 14 amino acids. The CDR3 loop is CASRSSGRADTQYF. Here the CDR3 DNA reads TGTGCCAGCAGATCTAGCGGGAGGGCAGATACGCAGTATTTT.

The J gene is TRBJ1-5, the V gene TRBV28; D is uncertain. Germline values: CDR1 MDHEN, CDR2 SYDVKM. V lost 3 bases and J lost 0, with 24 bases in between. The CDR3 covers 20 residues. The CDR3 loop is CASSLAGPSAFLYSNQPQHF. The CDR3 DNA reads as TGTGCCAGCAGTTTGGCAGGACCGTCAGCGTTCCTTTATAGCAATCAGCCCCAGCATTTT. The whole variable domain, filled in from reference TRBV28 and TRBJ1-5, reads DVKVTQSSRYLVKRTGEKVFLECVQDMDHENMFWYRQDPGLGLRLIYFSYDVKMKEKGDIPEGYSVSREKKERFSLILESASTNQTSMYLCASSLAGPSAFLYSNQPQHFGDGTRLSIL.

The chain has TRBV28 and TRBJ2-4, with D perhaps matching TRBD2 (5 bases). CDR3 length: 13 residues. The V gene's germline CDR1 is MDHEN and CDR2 SYDVKM. Trimming stripped 4 bases from V and 7 bases from J, with 11 bases between. CDR3 nucleotide sequence: TGTGCCAGCAGTTACCCGAGGGAGAACATTCAGTACTTC. It encodes CASSYPRENIQYF.

About this clone: Possible read error: a much larger clone is one base away. The J gene is TRBJ2-3, the V gene TRBV30; D is uncertain. Trimming removed 0 bases at V and 3 bases at J, with 7 bases between. The CDR3 length is 13 residues. Per the germline V gene, CDR1 is GTSNPN and CDR2 is SVGIG (reference sequence). CDR3 nucleotides: TGTGCCTGGAGTGTATGGGGAACAGATACGCAGTATTTT. It codes for CAWSVWGTDTQYF. The complete variable domain, with remaining parts taken from reference TRBV30 and TRBJ2-3, reads SQTIHQWPATLVQPVGSPLSLECTVEGTSNPNLYWYRQAAGRGLQLLFYSVGIGQISSEVPQNLSASRPQDRQFILSSKKLLLSDSGFYLCAWSVWGTDTQYFGPGTRLTVL.

This clone was observed many times. J is TRBJ2-7 and V is TRBV20-1, with D maybe TRBD1 (6 bases). Trimming took 3 bases from V and 6 from J, leaving 9 bases between them. The CDR3 length is 11 residues. In germline, CDR1 is DFQATT, CDR2 SNEGSKA (reference sequence). As DNA, the CDR3 is TGCAGTGCTAGTGCCAGGGGCGAGCAGTACTTC. It encodes CSASARGEQYF.

This chain joins TRBV27 and TRBJ2-2; D may be TRBD1 (5 bases). Trimming cost V 3 bases and J 4 bases, with 12 bases left between them. Per the germline V gene, CDR1 is MNHEY and CDR2 is SMNVEV (reference sequence). The CDR3 is 15 amino acids. This CDR3 reads CASSFRQTTTGELFF. The CDR3 DNA is TGTGCCAGCAGTTTCAGACAGACGACCACCGGGGAGCTGTTTTTT.

The rearrangement uses TRBV28 and TRBJ1-1, with D maybe TRBD1 (5 bases). Germline CDR1 MDHEN, CDR2 SYDVKM. V lost 2 bases and J lost 2, with 9 bases in between. The CDR3 length is 14 residues. Here the CDR3 reads CASSLNRKNTEAFF. The CDR3 DNA reads as TGTGCCAGCAGTTTAAACAGGAAAAACACTGAAGCTTTCTTT.

The gene calls are TRBV6-1 and TRBJ1-4; D gene uncertain. Trimming stripped 3 bases from V and 11 bases from J, with 13 bases between. Germline V lookup: CDR1 MNHNS, CDR2 SASEGT. This CDR3 contains 13 residues. The CDR3 spells CASSDGRLVKLFF. CDR3 nucleotides: TGTGCCAGCAGTGACGGCAGGCTAGTGAAACTGTTTTTT.